This TCR beta chain was obtained from a study of control samples from healthy donors and cancer patients. The ends were cut back, 2 bases at V and 4 bases at J, with 8 bases in the middle. CDR1 KGHSH and CDR2 LQKENI come from the germline V gene. This CDR3 has 14 amino acids. The method was immunoSEQ multiplex PCR; TCRdb's version includes in-frame clones alone and lacks a portion of them. This sample carries about 160,000 clones, about 94% of them seen once, and the ten largest clones take about 8.5%. Sequenced input: blood. The J gene is TRBJ1-4, the V gene TRBV18; possibly TRBD1 for D (6 bases). The source of this sequence is a middle-aged woman in good health. CDR3 sequence: CASSPRQDNEKLFF. CDR3 bases: TGTGCCAGCTCACCAAGACAGGATAATGAAAAACTGTTTTTT.